Listed below are T cell receptor beta chains from one sample, sequenced in a study of cytomegalovirus exposure and HLA in healthy donors. Sequenced by immunoSEQ multiplex PCR; TCRdb stores in-frame clones only, minus some. The sample records around 110,000 clones, less than 90% being singletons. Sample: PBMCs. Receptors were obtained from a woman aged 18-35 years in good health and CMV-seropositive. The CDR3 runs from the conserved cysteine through the conserved F or W. The order of the fields is J gene, V gene, clone size, D gene, CDR3 length, CDR3 DNA, CDR3 protein. D genes are given only for firm matches. For some rows the clone size is stated as once, few or many, or as a class when expanded; others skip it.

j_gene: TRBJ2-5; v_gene: TRBV18; abundance: medium-sized; d_gene: .; len: 14; CDR3nt: TGTGCCAGCTCACCACCGACTAGTCAGGAGGCCCAGTACTTC; CDR3aa: CASSPPTSQEAQYF
j_gene: TRBJ1-6; v_gene: TRBV7-2; abundance: .; d_gene: .; len: 15; CDR3nt: TGTGCCAGCAGCTCGCAGGGTTCCTATAATTCACCCCTCCACTTT; CDR3aa: CASSSQGSYNSPLHF
j_gene: TRBJ1-5; v_gene: TRBV2; abundance: few; d_gene: .; len: 14; CDR3nt: TGTGCCAGCAGTGACCGTAGTTTGATCCAGCCCCAGCATTTT; CDR3aa: CASSDRSLIQPQHF
j_gene: TRBJ1-5; v_gene: TRBV4-1; abundance: .; d_gene: TRBD1; len: 18; CDR3nt: TGCGCCAGCAGCCAAGATTGGCCGACAGGGAATAGCAATCAGCCCCAGCATTTT; CDR3aa: CASSQDWPTGNSNQPQHF
j_gene: TRBJ1-6; v_gene: TRBV27; abundance: once; d_gene: TRBD1; len: 16; CDR3nt: TGTGCCAGCAGTTTGGTTGGGACAGGGGTAAATTCACCCCTCCACTTT; CDR3aa: CASSLVGTGVNSPLHF
j_gene: TRBJ2-5; v_gene: TRBV11-2; abundance: .; d_gene: TRBD1; len: 14; CDR3nt: TGTGCCAGCAGCCGGACAGGGGGACAAGAGACCCAGTACTTC; CDR3aa: CASSRTGGQETQYF
j_gene: TRBJ1-3; v_gene: TRBV2; abundance: many; d_gene: .; len: 14; CDR3nt: TGTGCCAGCAGGGACAATCTATCTGGAAACACCATATATTTT; CDR3aa: CASRDNLSGNTIYF
j_gene: TRBJ2-7; v_gene: TRBV29-1; abundance: .; d_gene: .; len: 13; CDR3nt: TGCAGCGTTGTTGGAGGGGCTTCCTACGAGCAGTACTTC; CDR3aa: CSVVGGASYEQYF
j_gene: TRBJ2-7; v_gene: TRBV18; abundance: .; d_gene: TRBD1; len: 15; CDR3nt: TGTGCCAGCTCCCCCGGACAGGCGCCCTCCTACGAGCAGTACTTC; CDR3aa: CASSPGQAPSYEQYF
j_gene: TRBJ1-2; v_gene: TRBV20-1; abundance: .; d_gene: .; len: 11; CDR3nt: TGCAGTGCTAGTGGACATGACGGCTACACCTTC; CDR3aa: CSASGHDGYTF
j_gene: TRBJ1-6; v_gene: TRBV4-3; abundance: once; d_gene: .; len: 14; CDR3nt: TGCGCCAGCAGCCAAAATACAGGGAGTTCACCCCTCCACTTT; CDR3aa: CASSQNTGSSPLHF
j_gene: TRBJ1-5; v_gene: TRBV7-2; abundance: .; d_gene: .; len: 14; CDR3nt: TGTGCCAGCAGCCCCCGGGGGAGCAATCAGCCCCAGCATTTT; CDR3aa: CASSPRGSNQPQHF
j_gene: TRBJ1-4; v_gene: TRBV7-9; abundance: once; d_gene: TRBD1; len: 17; CDR3nt: TGTGCCAGCAGCCGTAGGGTTGGACAGGGGAGGAATGAAAAACTGTTTTTT; CDR3aa: CASSRRVGQGRNEKLFF
j_gene: TRBJ1-5; v_gene: TRBV2; abundance: .; d_gene: .; len: 13; CDR3nt: TGTGCCAGCAGTGGGGGCGGCAATCAGCCCCAGCATTTT; CDR3aa: CASSGGGNQPQHF
j_gene: TRBJ2-2; v_gene: TRBV28; abundance: few; d_gene: .; len: 13; CDR3nt: TGTGCCAGCAGTACCAAGGAGGTCGGGGAGCTGTTTTTT; CDR3aa: CASSTKEVGELFF
j_gene: TRBJ2-1; v_gene: TRBV5-6; abundance: .; d_gene: .; len: 11; CDR3nt: TGTGCCAGCAGCCGACAGACTGAGCAGTTCTTC; CDR3aa: CASSRQTEQFF
j_gene: TRBJ1-1; v_gene: TRBV2; abundance: .; d_gene: TRBD1; len: 14; CDR3nt: TGTGCCAGCAGTTGGGGACAGGGAGACACTGAAGCTTTCTTT; CDR3aa: CASSWGQGDTEAFF
j_gene: TRBJ1-1; v_gene: TRBV6-5; abundance: .; d_gene: .; len: 14; CDR3nt: TGTGCCAGCAGTCCTCCCTGGAGTAACACTGAAGCTTTCTTT; CDR3aa: CASSPPWSNTEAFF
j_gene: TRBJ2-7; v_gene: TRBV2; abundance: .; d_gene: TRBD1; len: 14; CDR3nt: TGTGCCAGCAGAACGACAGGGAGCTCCTACGAGCAGTACTTC; CDR3aa: CASRTTGSSYEQYF
j_gene: TRBJ1-4; v_gene: TRBV7-8; abundance: .; d_gene: TRBD1; len: 15; CDR3nt: TGTGCCAGCAGCCCAGCAGGGGGCTTAGGTGAAAAACTGTTTTTT; CDR3aa: CASSPAGGLGEKLFF
j_gene: TRBJ2-7; v_gene: TRBV7-8; abundance: .; d_gene: TRBD2; len: 13; CDR3nt: TGTGCCAGCAGCTCCCGGGAGGTACGTGGGCAGTACTTC; CDR3aa: CASSSREVRGQYF
j_gene: TRBJ1-2; v_gene: TRBV10-3; abundance: once; d_gene: TRBD1; len: 13; CDR3nt: TGTGCCATCAGAGAGGGGACAGGGACAGGCTACACCTTC; CDR3aa: CAIREGTGTGYTF
j_gene: TRBJ1-2; v_gene: TRBV25-1; abundance: .; d_gene: TRBD1; len: 16; CDR3nt: TGTGCCAGCAGTGGGGGACAGGGGGCTTCCTCCTATGGCTACACCTTC; CDR3aa: CASSGGQGASSYGYTF
j_gene: TRBJ2-2; v_gene: TRBV28; abundance: .; d_gene: .; len: 15; CDR3nt: TGTGCCACCTTAGAGCCGGGGTTGGGCACCGGGGAGCTGTTTTTT; CDR3aa: CATLEPGLGTGELFF
j_gene: TRBJ1-4; v_gene: TRBV4-3; abundance: .; d_gene: TRBD1; len: 16; CDR3nt: TGCGCCAGCAGCCAAGATGGGACAGGATCTAATGAAAAACTGTTTTTT; CDR3aa: CASSQDGTGSNEKLFF